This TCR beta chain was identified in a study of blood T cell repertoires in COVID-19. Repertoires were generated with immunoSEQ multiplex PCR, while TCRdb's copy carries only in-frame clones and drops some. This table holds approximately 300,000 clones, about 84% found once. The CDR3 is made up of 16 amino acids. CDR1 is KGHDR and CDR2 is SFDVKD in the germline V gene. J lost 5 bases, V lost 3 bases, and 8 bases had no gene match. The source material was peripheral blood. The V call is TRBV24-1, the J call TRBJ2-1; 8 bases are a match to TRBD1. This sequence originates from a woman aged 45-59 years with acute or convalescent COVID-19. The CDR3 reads CATSDHRGKTNNEQFF. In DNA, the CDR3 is TGTGCCACCAGTGATCACAGGGGGAAAACTAACAATGAGCAGTTCTTC.